Listed below are T cell receptor beta chains from one sample, sequenced in a study of radiotherapy plus CTLA-4 blockade in lung cancer. Clones were read by immunoSEQ multiplex PCR, and TCRdb kept only the in-frame ones, dropping some. The sample records roughly 110,000 clones, more than 75% being singletons. Sample: peripheral blood, taken from a patient treated with radiotherapy plus ipilimumab. The receptor set was obtained from a human donor with non-small cell lung cancer that progressed on radiotherapy plus ipilimumab. Some clones in this sample may be carry-over from other donors' samples. CDR3s include the opening cysteine and the closing phenylalanine or tryptophan.

>13|TRBJ1-5|TRBV2
CASRGDYNQPQHF
>11|TRBJ2-1|TRBV20-1
CSWTSYNEQFF
>15|TRBJ1-6|TRBV7-2
CASSLFEGLNPPLHF
>15|TRBJ1-4|TRBV19
CASSIDLDYNEKLFF
>17|TRBJ2-1|TRBV4-1
CASSQDEARQGSNEQFF
>16|TRBJ2-1|TRBV7-3
CASTPRGGSGVNEQFF
>19|TRBJ2-1|TRBV11-2
CASSWSTGIPYNRYNEQFF
>16|TRBJ1-2|TRBV6-5
CASSYSMDGLYYGYTF
>14|TRBJ1-2|TRBV9
CASSVGQGAYGYTF
>14|TRBJ2-3|TRBV5-1
CASARGGSTDTQYF
>12|TRBJ2-7|TRBV7-2
CASSPWVYEQYF
>12|TRBJ2-7|TRBV11-3
CASSLGPGEQYF
>15|TRBJ2-1|TRBV2
CASSAMRGDNNEQFF
>16|TRBJ2-6|TRBV5-4
CASSLYEVTRANVLTF
>13|TRBJ1-4|TRBV14
CASSQARQQILFF
>14|TRBJ1-2|TRBV6-6
CASSSSTGAGGYTF
>14|TRBJ2-5|TRBV9
CASSASGGGETQYF
>13|TRBJ2-5|TRBV7-2
CASRPGPQETQYF
>13|TRBJ1-2|TRBV6-1
CASTLGTGGGYTF
>13|TRBJ1-1|TRBV6-4
CASSDRGGTEAFF
>18|TRBJ2-1|TRBV18
CASSPTLAGSPSYNEQFF
>14|TRBJ2-4|TRBV4-1
CASRGTRGSDIQYF
>13|TRBJ1-1|TRBV7-8
CASSFFGYTEAFF
>16|TRBJ1-4|TRBV4-1
CASSPLGTRDNEKLFF
>14|TRBJ1-2|TRBV28
CASSFWTEAEGYTF
>14|TRBJ1-2|TRBV9
CASRAEQGYGGYTF
>15|TRBJ2-7|TRBV10-1
CASGPPDLSSYEQYF
>13|TRBJ2-4|TRBV5-6
CASTTKWKNIQYF
>13|TRBJ2-6|TRBV2
CASTFAGANVLTF
>14|TRBJ2-3|TRBV18
CASSPVEGIDTQYF
>13|TRBJ1-1|TRBV28
CASTNRENTEAFF
>17|TRBJ1-6|TRBV19
CASSIAPGGAGNSPLHF
>15|TRBJ1-2|TRBV11-2
CASSSLGPAAYGYTF